The rows below give T cell receptor beta chains drawn from one sample of a study of blood T cells in healthy people across ages. TCRdb fed the 5' RACE reads into MiXCR, producing one record per CDR3 protein. The profile shows 1.5 million to 1.8 million distinct CDR3 sequences, 35% to 45% of them singletons. Material for sequencing was blood. Receptors originate from a woman aged 18-29 years in good health. Both conserved end residues are part of each CDR3. Not all rows give a size; the values are once, few, many and, for expanded clones, a class.

V gene	CDR3 length	clone size	CDR3 protein
TRBV6-1	14	few	CASSEVLRPYEQYF
TRBV6-8	15	.	CASSQAEPSYNEQFF
TRBV10-3	16	.	CAISENMGETTGTQYF
TRBV6-4	13	.	CASSDSDLNEQFF
TRBV10-3	13	.	CAISRAVDEKLFF
TRBV5-6	15	once	CASSLMRGPVQPQHF
TRBV15	15	few	CATSRGSADSYEQYF
TRBV29-1	14	few	CSVGGGQGFYEQFF
TRBV29-1	13	few	CSVPTGGLNEQFF
TRBV10-3	13	.	CAIQDGYKNIQYF
TRBV20-1	14	.	CSARQVRGSGEQYF
TRBV29-1	14	.	CSVEDGGLIYGYTF
TRBV5-6	15	.	CASSLVGTGVHTQYF
TRBV6-4	16	few	CASSAVSDRGVQPQHF
TRBV7-9	13	.	CASSSANAYEQYF
TRBV18	15	.	CASSPPGTTDNEQFF
TRBV27	15	.	CASSVGTSGGNEQYF
TRBV27	13	many	CASSYRGGETQYF
TRBV20-1	14	.	CSARIQGRTYEQYF
TRBV6-5	16	once	CASSYDSGGRGGGYTF
TRBV29-1	12	few	CSAEGANTEAFF
TRBV20-1	14	.	CAHQSVRSADTQYF
TRBV7-9	16	.	CASSVAATASNYGYTF
TRBV20-1	13	.	CSARNRDRKRGFF
TRBV27	14	.	CASRILTDGEKLFF
TRBV7-8	13	few	CASSLYGSYGYTF
TRBV20-1	13	.	CSAIRPGVFGYTF
TRBV12-3/TRBV12-4	14	few	CASSVGPSTDTQYF
TRBV4-1	16	.	CASSQLTAVQGCEQFF
TRBV20-1	12	few	CSASSGNSPLHF
TRBV20-1	15	few	CSAREDTRNTDTQYF
TRBV2	15	few	CASSGEGMGTDTQYF
TRBV7-9	14	.	CASTRTDSGNTIYF